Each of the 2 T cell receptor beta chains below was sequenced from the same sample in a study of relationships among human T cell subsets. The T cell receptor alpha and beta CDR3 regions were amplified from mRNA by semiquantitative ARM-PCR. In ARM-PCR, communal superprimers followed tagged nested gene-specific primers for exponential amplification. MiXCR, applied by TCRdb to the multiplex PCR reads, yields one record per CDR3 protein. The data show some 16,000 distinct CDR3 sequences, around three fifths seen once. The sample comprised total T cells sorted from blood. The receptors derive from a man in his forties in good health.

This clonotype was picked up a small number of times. The CDR3 protein is CASTLLEGRGGETQYF. DNA of the CDR3: TGTGCCAGCACCCTACTGGAGGGGCGAGGGGGAGAGACCCAGTACTTC. The chain uses TRBV5-4 and TRBJ2-5, with D perhaps assigned TRBD1 or TRBD2 (6 bases each). The CDR3 spans 16 residues. CDR1 is SGHNT and CDR2 is YYREEE in the germline V gene (reference sequence). Trimming pared 6 bases from V and 4 bases from J, leaving 22 bases between.

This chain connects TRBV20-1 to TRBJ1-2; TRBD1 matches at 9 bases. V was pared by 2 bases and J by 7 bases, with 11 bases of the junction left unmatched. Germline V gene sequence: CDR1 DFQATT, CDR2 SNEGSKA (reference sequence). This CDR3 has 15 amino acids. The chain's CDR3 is CSARLTGGGRTGYTF. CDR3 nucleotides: TGCAGTGCTAGACTAACAGGGGGCGGAAGAACTGGCTACACCTTC.